The rows below give T cell receptor beta chains drawn from one sample of a study of T cells in Graves' hyperthyroidism and ophthalmopathy. TCRdb re-called the multiplex PCR reads with MiXCR, one entry per CDR3 protein. The sample consists of about 300,000 distinct CDR3 sequences, roughly 18% of them appearing once. The sequencing sample was made of blood. These receptors all stem from a man in his fifties or sixties with Graves' ophthalmopathy. Each CDR3 is given with its conserved first and last residue. D genes are given only for firm matches. Rows give clone size only sometimes, using once, few, many, or a class for an expanded clone.

v_gene	j_gene	abundance	d_gene	CDR3nt	CDR3aa
TRBV6-9	TRBJ1-5	.	.	TGTGCCAGCAGTTTGAGGGGGAAGCCCCAGCATTTT	CASSLRGKPQHF
TRBV10-3	TRBJ2-5	many	TRBD2	TGTGCCATCAGTGGTGAGGGAGGGACTAACCGGGAAGAGACCCAGTACTTC	CAISGEGGTNREETQYF
TRBV12-5	TRBJ2-1	.	TRBD1	TGTGCTAGTGGTTTGGTACAGGGGCCTCAGTTCTTC	CASGLVQGPQFF
TRBV28	TRBJ2-1	.	TRBD1	TGTGCCAGCAGTCAAGGACAGGGAGTTTACAATGAGCAGTTCTTC	CASSQGQGVYNEQFF
TRBV15	TRBJ2-5	many	.	TGTGCCACCAGCAGAGATCAATTAGGCCAAGAGACCCAGTACTTC	CATSRDQLGQETQYF
TRBV9	TRBJ2-2	many	TRBD2	TGTGCCAGCAGCGTAGCTCCGGGGGGAGTGAACACCGGGGAGCTGTTTTTT	CASSVAPGGVNTGELFF
TRBV12-3/TRBV12-4	TRBJ2-1	few	TRBD2	TGTGCCAGCAGTTTTTCTAGCGGCCCTTACAATGAGCAGTTCTTC	CASSFSSGPYNEQFF
TRBV20-1	TRBJ2-3	many	.	TGCAGTGCTAGTGCTCTCGACTCAGATACGCAGTATTTT	CSASALDSDTQYF
TRBV5-1	TRBJ2-1	many	.	TGCGCCAGCAGCCCGTTCGGGCCGGAAGGAGAGCAGTTCTTC	CASSPFGPEGEQFF
TRBV5-6	TRBJ1-1	.	.	TGTGCCAGCAGCTTGCCCCCTCGCGGGGGCTGGGGTAGCACTGAAGCTTTCTTT	CASSLPPRGGWGSTEAFF
TRBV28	TRBJ2-5	.	TRBD2	TGTGCCAGCAGCACTCGACTAGCTGGGACCCAGTACTTC	CASSTRLAGTQYF
TRBV2	TRBJ2-7	many	TRBD1	TGTGCCAGCAGTGACAGGGGGCTGGGCGAGCAGTACTTC	CASSDRGLGEQYF
TRBV7-9	TRBJ2-5	many	.	TGTGCCAGCAGCGGGGGTGGCAGGGAAGAGACCCAGTACTTC	CASSGGGREETQYF
TRBV29-1	TRBJ1-1	.	TRBD1	TGCAGCGTCCGCTCCGGGACAGGTCTAGCTTTCTTT	CSVRSGTGLAFF
TRBV20-1	TRBJ2-1	.	TRBD2	TGCAGTGCTAGGCTTAGCGGGAGGGCGGGGAATGAGCAGTTCTTC	CSARLSGRAGNEQFF
TRBV7-9	TRBJ2-7	.	.	TGTGCCAGCAGCTTCGGTGCGGGACATGGCTCCTACGAGCAGTACTTC	CASSFGAGHGSYEQYF
TRBV28	TRBJ1-2	many	.	TGTGCCACCGAATCGACACAGGGCCGTAACTATGGCTACACCTTC	CATESTQGRNYGYTF
TRBV3-1	TRBJ1-1	few	.	TGTGCCAGCAGTCAATTTGACAATGAAGCTTTCTTT	CASSQFDNEAFF
TRBV2	TRBJ1-5	many	.	TGTGCCAGCAAAAGGGCCGGTCAGCCCCAGCATTTT	CASKRAGQPQHF
TRBV5-1	TRBJ2-3	.	.	TGCGCTAGCGGCGGCAGCAGCTTGGCGTCGGGTTCATTGGCGGATACGCAGTATTTT	CASGGSSLASGSLADTQYF
TRBV2	TRBJ2-1	.	TRBD2	TGTGCCAGCAGTGAACTAGCGGGAGTCAACAATGAGCAGTTCTTC	CASSELAGVNNEQFF
TRBV6-5	TRBJ2-2	.	.	TGTGCCAGCAGTTACAATAGGGGAACCGGGGAGCTGCTTTTT	CASSYNRGTGELLF
TRBV7-2	TRBJ2-1	many	.	TGTGCCAGCAGGATGGACAGCCTTAGAGATGAGCAGTTCTTC	CASRMDSLRDEQFF
TRBV20-1	TRBJ2-5	.	.	TGCAGTGCTAGGCAGCGCTGGCAAGAGACCCAGTACTTC	CSARQRWQETQYF
TRBV5-4	TRBJ2-3	.	.	TGTGCCAGCAGCTCGACTAGTACCCTCCCAGATACGCAGTATTTT	CASSSTSTLPDTQYF
TRBV7-2	TRBJ2-3	.	TRBD2	TGTGCCAGCAGCTCCTGGACTAGAGATACGCAGTATTTT	CASSSWTRDTQYF
TRBV14	TRBJ1-4	many	.	TGTGCCAGCAGCCAAGAGAAGGGCAGACACCTCGGGGAAAAACTGTTTTTT	CASSQEKGRHLGEKLFF
TRBV20-1	TRBJ2-7	many	.	TGCAGTGCTCATGGGACGGTCAAGGAGCAGTACTTC	CSAHGTVKEQYF
TRBV18	TRBJ2-7	many	.	TGTGCCAGCTCTACCAATCGGGACGAGCAGTACTTC	CASSTNRDEQYF
TRBV15	TRBJ1-1	few	.	TGTGCCACCAGCAGTGGACAGAACACTGAAGCTTTCTTT	CATSSGQNTEAFF
TRBV30	TRBJ2-2	.	.	TGTGCCTGGATCGAAACAGGGATTACCGGGGAGCTGTTTTTT	CAWIETGITGELFF
TRBV20-1	TRBJ2-2	.	TRBD2	TGCAGTGCAACTAGCGGACTGAACACCGGGGAGCTGTTTTTT	CSATSGLNTGELFF
TRBV19	TRBJ1-5	.	TRBD1	TGTGCCAGTAGGGACAGGGGGCAAAGGCAGCCCCAGCATTTT	CASRDRGQRQPQHF
TRBV7-9	TRBJ2-7	few	.	TGTGCCAGCAGCCCAGAGGGCCTACACTACGGCGAGCAGTACTTC	CASSPEGLHYGEQYF
TRBV7-8	TRBJ1-5	few	.	TGTGCCAGCAGGCCCAATGAGGGCGGCAATCAGCCCCAGCATTTT	CASRPNEGGNQPQHF
TRBV27	TRBJ1-1	.	.	TGTGCCAGCAGTTTAGTATTGGGGTTTGAAGCTTTCTTT	CASSLVLGFEAFF
TRBV29-1	TRBJ2-1	many	.	TGCAGCGTTTGTGACCATCTGGATGAGCAGTTCTTC	CSVCDHLDEQFF
TRBV28	TRBJ1-1	few	.	TGTGCCAGCAGATCGAGGGAGGTGAACACTGAAGCTTTCTTT	CASRSREVNTEAFF
TRBV2	TRBJ1-5	many	.	TGTGCCAGCAGTGCGACAGGTTTGGCAAATCAGCCCCAGCATTTT	CASSATGLANQPQHF
TRBV4-2	TRBJ2-1	.	.	TGTGCCAGCAGCCAAAGAAGACTAGGGGGAGCGGGTTACAATGAGCAGTTCTTC	CASSQRRLGGAGYNEQFF
TRBV30	TRBJ1-5	few	.	TGTGCCTGGAGTGATTGGGCTGACATGTCCCAGCATTTT	CAWSDWADMSQHF
TRBV7-7	TRBJ2-5	many	TRBD1	TGTGCTAGCAGCTCCTCCAGGGGGCCGCAGGGGAAAGAGACCCAGTACTTC	CASSSSRGPQGKETQYF
TRBV3-1	TRBJ2-5	many	.	TGTGCCAGCAGCCAAGGGGATGCGGAGACCCAGTACTTC	CASSQGDAETQYF
TRBV3-1	TRBJ2-5	.	TRBD2	TGTGCCAGCAGCCAGGGGGGGGGGTCGAAGACCCAGTACTTC	CASSQGGGSKTQYF
TRBV28	TRBJ1-1	many	.	TGTGCCAGCAGTGGGGGAAGGACTTACCGCACTGAAGCTTTCTTT	CASSGGRTYRTEAFF
TRBV30	TRBJ1-3	few	TRBD1	TGTGCCTGGAGTCCTCCGGGACAGCGCTTTATCCGCTCTGGAAACACCATATATTTT	CAWSPPGQRFIRSGNTIYF
TRBV28	TRBJ1-4	.	.	TGTGCCAGCAGACAGGACTTCGCTAATGAAAAACTGTTTTTT	CASRQDFANEKLFF
TRBV5-6	TRBJ2-2	.	.	TGTGCCAGCAGCTTGGCAGGGGTCTATGGCACCGGGGAGCTGTTTTTT	CASSLAGVYGTGELFF